The 14 T cell receptor beta chains given below trace back to one sample, sequenced in a study of blood T cell repertoires in COVID-19. TCRdb's copy holds only in-frame clones and misses some; the assay was immunoSEQ multiplex PCR. Among 120,000 to 150,000 clones listed, just under 90% were seen once. Sequenced material: peripheral blood. The receptors were sampled from a woman in her thirties or forties with acute or convalescent COVID-19.

The chain couples TRBV5-1 to TRBJ2-3, with TRBD2 as a possible D gene (5 bases). This CDR3 is built from 15 residues. CDR1 SGHRS and CDR2 YFSETQ come from the germline V gene. V was clipped by 5 bases and J by 0 bases, with 13 bases between them. Here the CDR3 reads CASRPGYSSTDTQYF. The CDR3 DNA reads TGCGCCAGCAGGCCGGGGTATTCTAGCACAGATACGCAGTATTTT.

The V and J genes are TRBV5-6 and TRBJ1-1, with 9 bases fitting TRBD1. V was pared by 4 bases and J by 5 bases, with 12 bases of the junction left unmatched. CDR3 length: 16 residues. CDR1 is SGHDT, CDR2 YYEEEE, per germline. In nucleotides, the CDR3 is TGTGCCAGCAGCCCCGGGACAGGGAAATTGAGGACTGAAGCTTTCTTT. Protein product: CASSPGTGKLRTEAFF.

The chain uses TRBV4-3 and TRBJ2-1, with a possible D match to TRBD2 (5 bases). Germline V lookup: CDR1 LGHNA, CDR2 YSLEER. The CDR3 sequence is 16 residues long. Trimming took 0 bases from V and 4 from J, leaving 13 bases between them. CDR3 protein: CASSQEEGWGYNEQFF. CDR3 coding DNA: TGCGCCAGCAGCCAAGAAGAGGGATGGGGATACAATGAGCAGTTCTTC.

V is TRBV4-3 and J is TRBJ2-2, with D perhaps matching TRBD2 (6 bases). The germline V gene has CDR1 LGHNA and CDR2 YSLEER. V was trimmed by 4 bases and J by 7 bases, leaving 25 bases between them. CDR3 length: 18 residues. This chain's CDR3 is CASSPAGGTDDRDGELFF. CDR3 sequence (DNA): TGCGCCAGCAGCCCTGCCGGCGGGACGGACGATAGAGACGGGGAGCTGTTTTTT.

There are many counts of this clone. The chain uses TRBV6-2 or TRBV6-3 and TRBJ2-1, with 11 bases identical to TRBD2. Trimming cost V 2 bases and J 6 bases; bases outside gene matches: 6. There are 16 residues in the CDR3. Germline V lookup: CDR1 MNHEY, CDR2 SVGEGT. The CDR3 coding sequence is TGTGCCAGCAGTTACCCCATAGCGGGAGGGGGCAATGAGCAGTTCTTC. Its translation: CASSYPIAGGGNEQFF.

The chain recombines TRBV6-5 with TRBJ2-1, with D possibly matching TRBD1 (6 bases). This CDR3 comprises 15 residues. CDR1 and CDR2 from the germline V gene are MNHEY and SVGAGI. Between the trimmed V and J ends, which lost 6 bases and 2 bases, there was a span of 14 bases. CDR3 nucleotide sequence: TGTGCCAGCAGGGGGGCGGGCGATCCCTACAATGAGCAGTTCTTC. Amino acids: CASRGAGDPYNEQFF.

This clone has only one observation. V is TRBV7-9 and J is TRBJ2-7; no clear D gene. Germline loops: CDR1 SEHNR, CDR2 FQNEAQ (reference sequence). The ends were cut back, 1 base at V and 4 bases at J, with 11 bases in the middle. The CDR3 consists of 14 residues. CDR3 amino acids: CASSLGSNSYEQYF. The DNA of the CDR3 is TGTGCCAGCAGCTTAGGGAGTAATTCGTACGAGCAGTACTTC.

The chain has TRBV7-2 and TRBJ2-7; 10 bases line up with TRBD1. The CDR3 is made up of 15 amino acids. Germline CDR1 SGHTA, CDR2 FQGNSA. After removal of 5 bases from V and 1 base from J, the junction contained 5 bases not matched to a gene. CDR3 nucleotides: TGTGCCAGCAGCCCAAGACAGGGGGCTTCCTACGAGCAGTACTTC. Translated: CASSPRQGASYEQYF.

This clone was seen only once. The chain combines TRBV5-4 with TRBJ1-6; 8 bases are shared with TRBD1. The V and J ends lost 3 bases and 7 bases, in that order; junction bases with no gene match: 3. CDR3 length: 14 amino acids. The germline V gene has CDR1 SGHNT and CDR2 YYREEE (reference sequence). The CDR3, as DNA: TGTGCCAGCAGCTCGACAGGGGTCAATTCACCCCTCCACTTT. Translation gives CASSSTGVNSPLHF.

The chain uses TRBV18 and TRBJ1-2; D is unresolved. This CDR3 region has 14 residues. Germline V lookup: CDR1 KGHSH, CDR2 LQKENI. Trimming cost V 5 bases and J 3 bases, with 13 bases left between them. This CDR3 reads CASSLSRGDYGYTF. The DNA of the CDR3 is TGTGCCAGCTCATTATCGCGAGGTGACTATGGCTACACCTTC.

This chain joins TRBV12-3 or TRBV12-4 and TRBJ1-5; D call uncertain. This CDR3 is 12 amino acids long. Trimming cost V 5 bases and J 12 bases, with 14 bases left between them. The DNA of the CDR3 is TGTGCCAGCAGTGAGCCGCGCGGGCGCCAGCATTTT. It is translated as CASSEPRGRQHF.

The CDR3 DNA is TGCGCCAGCAGCCAGGGGGGACTAGCGGTCTCCTACAATGAGCAGTTCTTC. Translation gives CASSQGGLAVSYNEQFF. The chain is built from TRBV4-3 and TRBJ2-1; TRBD2 aligns across 11 bases. J gave up 0 bases and V 3 bases, and 4 bases lay outside the gene matches. Per germline, CDR1 LGHNA and CDR2 YSLEER. This CDR3 contains 17 residues.

This chain links TRBV14 with TRBJ2-1; D uncertain. V lost 4 bases to trimming and J lost 0 bases, with 13 bases between them. This CDR3 region has 16 residues. The germline V gene has CDR1 SGHDN and CDR2 FVKESK. The CDR3, as DNA: TGTGCCAGCAGCCTCTCCGTGGCATTCTCCTACAATGAGCAGTTCTTC. Translation: CASSLSVAFSYNEQFF.

The table lists this clone with a count of one. The chain is built from TRBV28 and TRBJ1-2; no definite D call. The CDR3 has 14 residues. V was trimmed by 3 bases and J by 1 base, leaving 9 bases between them. CDR1 and CDR2 from the germline V gene are MDHEN and SYDVKM. The CDR3 reads CASSLPSVNYGYTF. The CDR3 coding sequence is TGTGCCAGCAGTTTGCCCAGCGTTAACTATGGCTACACCTTC.